The 12 T cell receptor beta chains below come from one sample, sequenced in a study of blood T cell repertoires in COVID-19. TCRdb keeps only in-frame clones here, not all; method: immunoSEQ multiplex PCR. The sample includes 130,000 to 150,000 clones, over 70% of them seen just once. Sequenced sample: peripheral blood. Receptors originate from a man between 65 and 79 years old who had recovered from COVID-19.

Worth noting for this clone: The identical CDR3 is also encoded by other nucleotide sequences in the sample. The chain uses TRBV7-9 and TRBJ2-7, with no clear D. Germline V gene lookup returns CDR1 SEHNR and CDR2 FQNEAQ (reference sequence). This CDR3 region has 11 residues. Between the trimmed V and J ends, which lost 5 bases and 2 bases, there was a span of 4 bases. The CDR3 loop reads CASSNTYEQYF. The CDR3 nucleotides are TGTGCCAGCAGCAATACCTACGAGCAGTACTTC. The whole variable domain, remainder taken from reference TRBV7-9 and TRBJ2-7, is DTGVSQNPRHKITKRGQNVTFRCDPISEHNRLYWYRQTLGQGPEFLTYFQNEAQLEKSRLLSDRFSAERPKGSFSTLEIQRTEQGDSAMYLCASSNTYEQYFGPGTRLTVT.

This clone was counted a few times. The CDR3 loop is CASRDRASSYEQYF. CDR3 sequence (DNA): TGTGCCAGCAGAGACAGGGCGAGCTCCTACGAGCAGTACTTC. The gene calls are TRBV19 and TRBJ2-7, with 7 nucleotides matching TRBD1. This CDR3 is 14 amino acids long. Germline V gene sequence: CDR1 LNHDA, CDR2 SQIVND (reference sequence). V shed 9 bases, J shed 0 bases, and the junction held 8 bases outside the gene matches.

The chain recombines TRBV5-1 with TRBJ2-7, with D possibly being TRBD2 (5 bases). V lost 0 bases to trimming and J lost 0 bases, with 22 bases between them. The CDR3 runs to 19 residues. Germline lookup yields CDR1 SGHRS and CDR2 YFSETQ. The CDR3 loop is CASSLEATGTSAGSYEQYF. CDR3 in DNA: TGCGCCAGCAGCTTGGAAGCGACGGGAACATCGGCGGGCTCCTACGAGCAGTACTTC.

V usage is TRBV6-5 and J usage is TRBJ1-2; possible D gene TRBD1, 6 bases. Germline values: CDR1 MNHEY, CDR2 SVGAGI. V lost 5 bases, J lost 7 bases, and 14 bases lay in between. The CDR3 is 13 amino acids. The CDR3 DNA reads as TGTGCCAGCAGTAACACAGGGATTAGTGGCTACACCTTC. Its protein is CASSNTGISGYTF.

This sequence joins TRBV7-8 and TRBJ2-1; 8 nucleotides line up with TRBD2. The J segment lost 7 bases and the V segment lost 1 base, leaving 15 bases of the junction unmatched. CDR1 is SGHVS and CDR2 is FQNEAQ in the germline V gene. This CDR3 has 18 amino acids. Here the CDR3 reads CASSLVGVPTSGVNEQFF. CDR3 in DNA: TGTGCCAGCAGCTTAGTAGGCGTGCCTACTAGCGGAGTGAATGAGCAGTTCTTC.

Points on this clone: At one boundary the junction diverges from the germline segment, which might be a read error. J is TRBJ2-1 and V is TRBV9; TRBD2 aligns across 10 bases. The CDR3 extends over 16 amino acids. The V gene's germline CDR1 is SGDLS and CDR2 YYNGEE. The CDR3 nucleotides are TGTGCCAGCAGCGCGACCCCCGCCGGGACTAGCGATCCAGGTATCTTC. Translated, it gives CASSATPAGTSDPGIF.

The V gene is TRBV7-9, the J gene TRBJ2-4; 8 positions match TRBD2. Germline CDR1 reads SEHNR; CDR2 reads FQNEAQ (reference sequence). The CDR3 consists of 17 residues. V trimming: 5 bases; J trimming: 1 base; junction bases outside the gene matches: 10. The CDR3 protein is CASSPQGSGIAKNIQYF. DNA for the CDR3: TGTGCCAGCAGCCCCCAGGGTAGCGGGATCGCCAAAAACATTCAGTACTTC. The full variable domain, completed using reference TRBV7-9 and TRBJ2-4, is DTGVSQNPRHKITKRGQNVTFRCDPISEHNRLYWYRQTLGQGPEFLTYFQNEAQLEKSRLLSDRFSAERPKGSFSTLEIQRTEQGDSAMYLCASSPQGSGIAKNIQYFGAGTRLSVL.

This chain links TRBV29-1 with TRBJ1-1; D unclear. The CDR3 loop spans 12 amino acids. With 6 bases removed from V and 4 bases from J, the gap between germline ends came to 12 bases. Germline V gives CDR1 SQVTM, CDR2 ANQGSEA. The CDR3 sequence: CSVAAGFTEAFF. CDR3 sequence (DNA): TGCAGCGTGGCTGCAGGTTTCACTGAAGCTTTCTTT.

This clone was counted only a few times. The chain combines TRBV18 with TRBJ2-1; 7 bases fit TRBD2. Germline lookup yields CDR1 KGHSH and CDR2 LQKENI. The CDR3 loop spans 16 amino acids. J was trimmed by 2 bases and V by 2 bases; bases with no gene match: 6. The DNA of the CDR3 is TGTGCCAGCTCACCATCGGCGGGAGTACCCTACAATGAGCAGTTCTTC. Amino acids: CASSPSAGVPYNEQFF.

CDR3 coding DNA: TGTGCCAGCAGCCCGAGGACGGGAACCGGGGAGCTGTTTTTT. Translated: CASSPRTGTGELFF. The V call is TRBV11-3, the J call TRBJ2-2, with a possible D match to TRBD2 (5 bases). The CDR3 runs 14 residues. The germline V gene encodes CDR1 SGHNT and CDR2 YENEEA. Trimming took 5 bases from V and 5 from J, leaving 12 bases between them.

A few counts support this clone. This sequence joins TRBV7-6 and TRBJ2-1; D is ambiguous. The V and J ends lost 4 bases and 0 bases respectively, with 10 bases between them. This CDR3 comprises 15 residues. Germline CDR1 is SGHVS and CDR2 is FNYEAQ. The CDR3 spells CASSSRASSYNEQFF. The CDR3 DNA follows: TGTGCCAGCAGCTCGAGAGCGAGCTCCTACAATGAGCAGTTCTTC.

The chain couples TRBV6-2 or TRBV6-3 to TRBJ2-7; D perhaps matches TRBD2 (6 bases). With 6 bases removed from V and 6 bases from J, the gap between germline ends came to 21 bases. Germline V CDR1 and CDR2: MNHEY, SVGEGT. This CDR3 is built from 15 residues. CDR3 bases: TGTGCCAGCAGCCTAGCCGGGGGAGTGGGCGCCGAGCAGTACTTC. As protein: CASSLAGGVGAEQYF.